This T cell receptor (beta chain) emerged from a study of vaccination and CD4 T cells after COVID-19. As for the study in general: Stimulation of cells relied on overlapping spike peptides derived from SARS-CoV-2, HCoV-NL63, HCoV-OC43 and HCoV-229E.

With the Oncomine TCR Beta short-read assay, DNA from cultured CD4+ T cells was sequenced. TCRdb redid the calling of the PCR reads with MiXCR, one entry per CDR3 protein. The table has more than 12,000 distinct CDR3 sequences, 40% to 60% seen once; the top ten hold 10% to 15%. On this clonotype itself: Its antigen remains unidentified.

As for treatment: roughly 11-day PBMC culture with coronavirus spike peptide pools or control peptides (ViraFEST assay). T cells were expanded with peptide pools, and expanded clonotypes were identified by TCR sequencing. The authors swapped half the medium for fresh IL-2 medium on days 3 and 7. CDR3 length: 14 residues. This chain links TRBV21-1 with TRBJ2-2; no check of the table's D call, TRBD1, against the DNA was made. TRBV21-1 constitutes a pseudogene. The sample comprised CD4+ T cells from blood, cultured in vitro. The receptor was isolated from a human donor who had recovered from COVID-19. CDR3 sequence reads: CASSKGQNTGELFF. The CDR3 nucleotides are TGTGCCAGCAGCAAGGGACAAAACACCGGGGAGCTGTTTTTT.